The clone carrying this TCR beta chain was counted a single time. Its antigen is unknown. A multiplex PCR was run with 60 Vbeta primers and 13 Jbeta primers. In the original analysis: An analysis that came later counted some 81 million unique TCR beta chains, approximately 9.9 million shared. Produced via immunoSEQ multiplex PCR; TCRdb's table is partial and in-frame only. Clone size and V and J calls were adopted from that table, with D and trimming inferred from the DNA. This repertoire shows fewer than 180,000 clones, around 60% found once; its top ten account for approximately 6.5%. The data belong to a study of cytomegalovirus exposure and HLA in healthy donors. Findings and limits, study-wide: Reportedly, fewer N-insertions than the roughly 700-donor mean appeared in an Asian-associated ancestry cluster in a later analysis. Most of the TCR beta V segments (in an earlier analysis) were productive either about 87% or about 30% of the time.

Each of the donors was a healthy bone marrow donor. The V gene's germline CDR1 is SQVTM and CDR2 ANQGSEA. Trimming took off 8 bases at V and 3 bases at J, with 15 bases between the two ends. CDR3 length equals 13 residues. Sequenced material: PBMCs. The sequence was collected from a woman aged 60-75 years in good health and CMV-seropositive. The chain couples TRBV29-1 to TRBJ2-3, with a possible D match to TRBD2 (6 bases). The CDR3 protein is CSRAGSGTDTQYF. DNA for the CDR3: TGCAGCAGAGCAGGGAGCGGGACAGATACGCAGTATTTT.